This TCR beta chain originates from a study of cytomegalovirus exposure and HLA in healthy donors. This CDR3 comprises 12 residues. CDR1 and CDR2 (germline): LNHDA, SQIVND (reference sequence). Trimming pared 5 bases from V and 5 bases from J, leaving 9 bases between. About this clone itself: Its antigen is unidentified.

A multiplex PCR was run with 60 Vbeta primers and 13 Jbeta primers. Sequenced by immunoSEQ multiplex PCR; TCRdb stores in-frame clones only, minus some. The sample shows 60,000 to 70,000 clones, around 78% of them seen only once. Broader study findings: Prediction of most subjects' HLA-A and HLA-B alleles by TCR beta sequences was reportedly accurate. The study flagged roughly 160 TCR beta chains as cytomegalovirus-associated.

The V call is TRBV19, the J call TRBJ1-2, with D unclear. The receptor was isolated from a man aged 45-60 years in good health and CMV-seronegative. Sequencing input: PBMCs. Written as DNA, the CDR3 is TGTGCCAGTAGTGTGGCGAGGTATGGCTACACCTTC. Translated, it gives CASSVARYGYTF.